The entry below gives a single T cell receptor (beta chain) sequence along with its context. Other DNA sequences in this specimen translate into the identical CDR3. These data are taken from a study of cytomegalovirus exposure and HLA in healthy donors. TCRdb's table, derived via immunoSEQ multiplex PCR, lists solely in-frame clones and lacks some. The data show approximately 46,000 clones, 92% seen once. V lost 5 bases and J lost 0; bases outside the gene matches: 8. Germline lookup yields CDR1 SNHLY and CDR2 FYNNEI. The CDR3 runs to 17 residues. The sequence came from a man aged 18 to 29 in good health and CMV-seronegative. The sample taken for sequencing was PBMCs. This rearrangement joins TRBV2 to TRBJ2-7; 12 bases align to TRBD1. The CDR3 DNA sequence: TGTGCCAGCAGTAGGGAAAGGGGACAGGGGGCCTCCTACGAGCAGTACTTC. It translates to CASSRERGQGASYEQYF.